This TCR beta chain is drawn from a study of blood T cell repertoires in COVID-19. Turning to the study itself: PBMCs, B-cell-depleted T cells, or T cells were the source of the cDNA or gDNA that made up the material.

As processed by the authors: Cell counts per sample came from amplifying reference gene primers. Clones were sequenced by immunoSEQ multiplex PCR, and TCRdb holds only the in-frame ones, with some missing. V and J calls and clone size are copied from that table; D and trimming were computed from the DNA. Here the sample spans around 330,000 clones, approximately 88% being singletons. Germline V gene data show CDR1 as SEHNR and CDR2 as FQNEAQ (reference sequence). This CDR3 spans 15 amino acids. The V and J ends lost 4 bases and 7 bases respectively, with 16 bases between them. Patients from Seattle were sampled longitudinally, starting during active infection.

Sequencing input: peripheral blood. The rearrangement links TRBV7-9 to TRBJ1-4; tentative D call: TRBD1 (6 bases). This receptor was identified in a woman between 25 and 40 years old with COVID-19, enrolled during active disease. The CDR3 loop reads CASSSGQGRSEKLFF. CDR3 coding DNA: TGTGCCAGCAGCTCGGGCCAGGGGCGGAGTGAAAAACTGTTTTTT.